Below, one T cell receptor (beta chain) is given with its context. The antigen is not known. Caucasian adults residing in Nashville, Tennessee made up all the donors. Profiling relied on immunoSEQ multiplex PCR, and the TCRdb table lists in-frame clones only, not all of them. The sample contains 980,000 or so clones, 76% of which appear only once. The CDR3 has 14 residues. In germline, CDR1 is SGHTA, CDR2 FQGNSA. Trimming stripped 1 base from V and 3 bases from J, with 9 bases between. The sample comes from a study of shared clonotypes between healthy human individuals. Whole-study context: Three CD4 naive, three CD4 memory, two CD8 naive and one CD8 memory plate were used per donor. General study results and limits: Relative to memory subsets, naive subsets generally showed larger estimated richness. Blood alone was sampled, and tissue repertoires likely differ.

The V gene is TRBV7-2, the J gene TRBJ1-1, with D possibly being TRBD1 (6 bases). Sequenced input: memory CD4+ T cells sorted from blood. Regarding subset: CD45RA-negative fraction. The sequence came from a man between 18 and 29 years old in good health. The CDR3 protein is CASSLDRAYTEAFF. Written as DNA, the CDR3 is TGTGCCAGCAGCTTAGACAGGGCCTACACTGAAGCTTTCTTT.